This T cell receptor beta chain was recorded in a study of blood T cell repertoires in COVID-19. At the level of the study: T cells, B-cell-depleted T cells, or PBMCs supplied cDNA or gDNA.

Study processing details: It was from reference gene primer amplification that nucleated cell counts were estimated. The assay was immunoSEQ multiplex PCR, and TCRdb's table has in-frame clones only and misses some. The V and J calls and clone size were taken over from that table, and D and trimming were inferred from the DNA. Here the sample spans fewer than 250,000 clones, almost 90% being singletons. Participant ages covered about 18 to 89 years across 25 or so US areas. Germline values: CDR1 SEHNR, CDR2 FQNEAQ (reference sequence). V lost 0 bases and J lost 8, with 16 bases in between. CDR3 size: 15 residues.

V usage is TRBV7-9 and J usage is TRBJ1-1; perhaps TRBD1 as D (6 bases). The clonotype comes from a man aged 30 to 39 who had been exposed to COVID-19. Sequencing used PBMCs or T cells enriched from blood (not recorded which). The CDR3 DNA follows: TGTGCCAGCAGCTTAGCGGGGGGGCCCCCGGGAGAAGCTTTCTTT. This sequence encodes CASSLAGGPPGEAFF.